This T cell receptor beta chain derives from a study of CD8 T cells in Susac syndrome. Study-wide results and limits: By the study's own acknowledgment, its TCR sequencing and HLA analysis included relatively few individuals.

Reverse transcription of roughly 0.45 to 1 ug RNA used random hexamers. immunoSEQ multiplex PCR amplified TCR beta CDR3 across 54 Vbeta, 13 Jbeta. TCRdb independently ran MiXCR on the immunoSEQ multiplex PCR reads; one entry per CDR3 protein. The table shows around 150,000 distinct CDR3 sequences, with about 94% occurring only once. V was shortened by 2 bases and J by 6 bases, with 11 bases between the two germline ends. CDR1 and CDR2 (germline): MNHEY, SVGAGI. The CDR3 totals 13 residues. CD8+ and CD4+ T cells circulating in blood were sequenced for TCR beta. Purification of the CD8+ and CD4+ T cells relied on negative isolation, and TEMRA cells underwent FACS enrichment. On this clonotype: No antigen is known for it.

This chain connects TRBV6-5 to TRBJ2-7, with a weak D call TRBD1 (5 bases). Sequenced sample: CD4+ T cells from PBMCs. The sequence came from a human donor in good health. For the CDR3, the DNA is TGTGCCAGCAGTTACCTTGGGGCGGTCGAGCAGTACTTC. It is translated as CASSYLGAVEQYF.